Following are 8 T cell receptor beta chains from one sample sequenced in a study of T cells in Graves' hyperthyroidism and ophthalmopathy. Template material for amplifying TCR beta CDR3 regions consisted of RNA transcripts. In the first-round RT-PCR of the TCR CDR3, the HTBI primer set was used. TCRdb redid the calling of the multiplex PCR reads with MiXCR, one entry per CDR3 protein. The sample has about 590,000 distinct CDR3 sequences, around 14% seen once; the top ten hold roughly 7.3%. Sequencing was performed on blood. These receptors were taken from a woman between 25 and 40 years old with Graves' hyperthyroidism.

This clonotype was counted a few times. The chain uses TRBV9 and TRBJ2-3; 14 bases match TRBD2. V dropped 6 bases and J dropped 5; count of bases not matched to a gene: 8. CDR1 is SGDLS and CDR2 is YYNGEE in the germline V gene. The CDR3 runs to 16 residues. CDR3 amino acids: CASNGLAGGLRDTQYF. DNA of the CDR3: TGTGCCAGCAATGGACTAGCGGGAGGACTAAGAGATACGCAGTATTTT.

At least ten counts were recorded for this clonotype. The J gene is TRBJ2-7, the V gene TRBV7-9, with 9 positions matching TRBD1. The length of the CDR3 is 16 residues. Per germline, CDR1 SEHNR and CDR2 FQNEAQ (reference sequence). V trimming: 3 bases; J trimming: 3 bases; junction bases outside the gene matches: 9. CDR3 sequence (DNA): TGTGCCAGCAGCTTGGGCGGGACAGGGTTTGTCTACGAGCAGTACTTC. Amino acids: CASSLGGTGFVYEQYF.

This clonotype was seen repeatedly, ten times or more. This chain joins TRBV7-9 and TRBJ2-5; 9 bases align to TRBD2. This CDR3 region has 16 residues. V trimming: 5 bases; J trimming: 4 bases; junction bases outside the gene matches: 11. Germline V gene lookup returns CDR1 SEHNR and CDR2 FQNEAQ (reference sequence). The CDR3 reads CASSTRRVAGAETQYF. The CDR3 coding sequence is TGTGCCAGCAGCACCCGTCGAGTAGCGGGAGCAGAGACCCAGTACTTC. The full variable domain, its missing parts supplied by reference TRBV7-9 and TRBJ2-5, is DTGVSQNPRHKITKRGQNVTFRCDPISEHNRLYWYRQTLGQGPEFLTYFQNEAQLEKSRLLSDRFSAERPKGSFSTLEIQRTEQGDSAMYLCASSTRRVAGAETQYFGPGTRLLVL.

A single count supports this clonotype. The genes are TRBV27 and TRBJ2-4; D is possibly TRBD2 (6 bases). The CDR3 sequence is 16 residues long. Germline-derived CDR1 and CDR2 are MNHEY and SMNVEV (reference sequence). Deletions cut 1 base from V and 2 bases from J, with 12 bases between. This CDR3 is CASSLFGGTTKNIQYF. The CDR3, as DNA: TGTGCCAGCAGTTTATTTGGCGGGACGACCAAAAACATTCAGTACTTC.

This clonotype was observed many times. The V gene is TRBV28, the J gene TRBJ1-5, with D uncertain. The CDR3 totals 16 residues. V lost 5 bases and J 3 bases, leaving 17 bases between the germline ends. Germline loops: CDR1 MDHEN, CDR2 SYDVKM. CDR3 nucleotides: TGTGCCAGCAGTCCCGCAGGCGGCGCCCTCAATCAGCCCCAGCATTTT. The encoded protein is CASSPAGGALNQPQHF.

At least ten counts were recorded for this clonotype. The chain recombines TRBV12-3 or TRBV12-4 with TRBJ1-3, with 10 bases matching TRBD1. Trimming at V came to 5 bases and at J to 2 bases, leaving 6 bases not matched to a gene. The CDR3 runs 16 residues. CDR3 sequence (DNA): TGTGCCAGCAGTATCCGGGACAGGGGCCCTGGAAACACCATATATTTT. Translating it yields CASSIRDRGPGNTIYF.

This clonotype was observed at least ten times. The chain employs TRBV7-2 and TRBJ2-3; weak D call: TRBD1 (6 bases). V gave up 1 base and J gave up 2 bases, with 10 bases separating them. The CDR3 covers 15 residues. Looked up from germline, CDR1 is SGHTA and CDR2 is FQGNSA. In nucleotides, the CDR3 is TGTGCCAGCAGCTTAGTGCCAGGGGTCACAGATACGCAGTATTTT. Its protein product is CASSLVPGVTDTQYF.

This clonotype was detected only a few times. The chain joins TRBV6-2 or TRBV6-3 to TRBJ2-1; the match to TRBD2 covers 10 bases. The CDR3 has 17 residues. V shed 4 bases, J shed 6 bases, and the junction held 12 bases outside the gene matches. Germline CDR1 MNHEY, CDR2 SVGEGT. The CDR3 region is CASSSGRTSGTANEQFF. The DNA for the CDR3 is TGTGCCAGCAGTTCGGGGCGAACTAGCGGGACGGCCAATGAGCAGTTCTTC.